This T cell receptor (beta chain) is from a study of OX40 agonist ivuxolimab in advanced cancers. Study-wide context: Partial responses were achieved by three patients: one hepatocellular carcinoma, two cutaneous melanoma.

Using immunoSEQ multiplex PCR, the repertoire was profiled, and TCRdb retains in-frame clones only, with some absent. The data contain around 50,000 clones, 85% to 95% of them seen just once; the ten biggest clones take up roughly an eighth. CDR3 size: 13 residues. The V and J ends lost 6 bases and 5 bases, in that order; junction bases with no gene match: 6. Germline V lookup: CDR1 MDHEN, CDR2 SYDVKM. This TCR derives from an adult with an advanced solid tumor such as melanoma, head and neck, liver or kidney cancer. The starting material was CD4+ or CD8+ T cells sorted from blood, obtained in a trial of the OX40 agonist ivuxolimab. The chain employs TRBV28 and TRBJ2-5; 7 positions match TRBD1. This CDR3 reads CASRSGGGETQYF. The CDR3 nucleotides read TGTGCCAGCAGGTCAGGGGGTGGGGAGACCCAGTACTTC.